One and the same sample provided the 23 T cell receptor beta chains below, sequenced in a study of blood T cell repertoires in COVID-19. Produced via immunoSEQ multiplex PCR; TCRdb's table is partial and in-frame only. The table lists 350,000 or so clones, roughly 90% of them singletons. The sample consisted of PBMCs or T cells enriched from blood (not recorded which). Receptors were obtained from a woman between 25 and 40 years old who had recovered from COVID-19.

In this sample, this clone turned up once. The chain has TRBV4-1 and TRBJ2-3, with 12 bases lining up with TRBD2. The CDR3 consists of 17 residues. The germline CDR1 and CDR2 sequences are MGHRA and YSYEKL. The ends lost 4 bases at V and 3 bases at J; junction bases unmatched: 8. The DNA for the CDR3 is TGCGCCAGCAGCCCGACTAGCGGGAGTCTCGGAACAGATACGCAGTATTTT. It is translated as CASSPTSGSLGTDTQYF.

The gene calls are TRBV27 and TRBJ1-5, with 9 bases identical to TRBD1. Germline V gene data show CDR1 as MNHEY and CDR2 as SMNVEV (reference sequence). The CDR3 runs 21 residues. V was pared by 7 bases and J by 0 bases, with 22 bases of the junction left unmatched. Written as DNA, the CDR3 is TGTGCCAGCACCAACCCTCACACTCATCCCGGACAGGGGATTAGCAATCAGCCCCAGCATTTT. Protein product: CASTNPHTHPGQGISNQPQHF.

V and J are TRBV11-2 and TRBJ2-7; a weak D match, TRBD1 (6 bases). CDR1 is SGHAT and CDR2 is FQNNGV in the germline V gene. Trimming removed 0 bases from V and 4 bases from J, with 10 bases in between. This CDR3 has 14 amino acids. CDR3 sequence reads: CASSLELGAYEQYF. The CDR3 nucleotides are TGTGCCAGCAGCTTAGAACTGGGGGCGTACGAGCAGTACTTC.

This clone was counted a single time. The V and J genes are TRBV11-2 and TRBJ1-6; D is unresolved. CDR3 length: 15 residues. The V gene's germline CDR1 is SGHAT and CDR2 FQNNGV. The V gene lost 1 base and the J gene lost 6 bases, with 10 bases spanning the gap. DNA of the CDR3: TGTGCCAGCAGCTTAGGGCGAGCGGCTAATTCACCCCTCCACTTT. This encodes CASSLGRAANSPLHF.

This chain uses TRBV11-2 with TRBJ1-1; D call uncertain. V was pared by 1 base and J by 5 bases, with 8 bases between. Per germline, CDR1 SGHAT and CDR2 FQNNGV. The CDR3 covers 13 residues. The CDR3 reads CASSLVVRTEAFF. The CDR3 nucleotides read TGTGCCAGCAGCTTAGTGGTTCGGACTGAAGCTTTCTTT.

This chain uses TRBV5-1 with TRBJ1-2; TRBD1 matches at 7 bases. V lost 1 base and J lost 6; bases outside the gene matches: 3. This CDR3 region has 13 residues. The V gene's germline CDR1 is SGHRS and CDR2 YFSETQ. CDR3 loop: CASSLKGADGYTF. The CDR3 bases are TGCGCCAGCAGCTTGAAGGGGGCTGATGGCTACACCTTC.

The rearrangement uses TRBV27 and TRBJ1-2; D is undetermined. The CDR3 is 12 residues long. V lost 6 bases and J lost 1, with 6 bases in between. CDR1 is MNHEY and CDR2 is SMNVEV in the germline V gene (reference sequence). The CDR3 sequence is CASSGLNYGYTF. CDR3 nucleotides: TGTGCCAGCAGCGGACTTAACTATGGCTACACCTTC.

V usage is TRBV28 and J usage is TRBJ2-3, with D perhaps matching TRBD2 (6 bases). Germline lookup yields CDR1 MDHEN and CDR2 SYDVKM. V was pared by 5 bases and J by 4 bases, with 16 bases between. This CDR3 region has 15 residues. Written as DNA, the CDR3 is TGTGCCAGCAGTCACGGGGGACCTCCCTCAGATACGCAGTATTTT. Its translation is CASSHGGPPSDTQYF.

V usage is TRBV4-3 and J usage is TRBJ2-1; maybe TRBD1 (6 bases). The CDR3 runs 16 residues. The ends were cut back, 1 base at V and 0 bases at J, with 10 bases in the middle. Germline loops: CDR1 LGHNA, CDR2 YSLEER. The CDR3 region has the DNA TGCGCCAGCAGCCAAGGAGGGACAAGCTCCTACAATGAGCAGTTCTTC. As protein: CASSQGGTSSYNEQFF.

This clone was recorded only once. The CDR3 DNA reads as TGCGCCAGCAGCCAGGCCCCTGGTAGCAATCAGCCCCAGCATTTT. Amino acids: CASSQAPGSNQPQHF. The chain recombines TRBV4-1 with TRBJ1-5, with D uncertain. V was clipped by 3 bases and J by 0 bases, with 9 bases between them. The CDR3 is 15 amino acids. Per the germline V gene, CDR1 is MGHRA and CDR2 is YSYEKL.

V and J are TRBV5-4 and TRBJ2-1; TRBD2 might be the D (7 bases). The CDR3 totals 19 residues. The V and J ends lost 1 base and 4 bases respectively, with 24 bases between them. Germline assignment: CDR1 SGHNT and CDR2 YYREEE (reference sequence). In DNA, the CDR3 is TGTGCCAGCAGCTTGATGTCGGGGGGCCGACGTGGTGTTTACAATGAGCAGTTCTTC. It is translated as CASSLMSGGRRGVYNEQFF.

V is TRBV2 and J is TRBJ1-3; 7 bases line up with TRBD1. Per the germline V gene, CDR1 is SNHLY and CDR2 is FYNNEI. V was clipped by 11 bases and J by 0 bases; unmatched bases: 10. The CDR3 is 15 residues long. The CDR3 region has the DNA TGTGCCGGAGGCCTACAGGGGAACTCTGGAAACACCATATATTTT. As protein: CAGGLQGNSGNTIYF.

V gene TRBV29-1 combines with J gene TRBJ2-5; 10 bases align to TRBD1. Germline CDR1 SQVTM, CDR2 ANQGSEA. The CDR3 length is 14 residues. The V segment lost 5 bases and the J segment 4 bases; nucleotides outside the gene matches: 7. The CDR3 DNA reads as TGCAGCGTTCCACGGACAGGGGGGGGAGAGACCCAGTACTTC. This translates into CSVPRTGGGETQYF.

The V gene is TRBV7-8, the J gene TRBJ2-6; 12 bases line up with TRBD2. The germline gives CDR1 SGHVS, CDR2 FQNEAQ. This CDR3 has 19 amino acids. Trimming took 5 bases from V and 2 from J; bases not matched to a gene: 10. The CDR3 sequence: CASSSLTSGGSPGANVLTF. CDR3 nucleotides: TGTGCCAGCAGCAGCCTGACTAGCGGGGGATCTCCTGGGGCCAACGTCCTGACTTTC. Drawing the rest from reference TRBV7-8 and TRBJ2-6, the complete variable domain is GAGVSQSPRYKVAKRGQDVALRCDPISGHVSLFWYQQALGQGPEFLTYFQNEAQLDKSGLPSDRFFAERPEGSVSTLKIQRTQQEDSAVYLCASSSLTSGGSPGANVLTFGAGSRLTVL.

This chain joins TRBV18 and TRBJ1-5; possible D gene TRBD1, 5 bases. From germline, CDR1 is KGHSH and CDR2 LQKENI. This CDR3 is built from 21 residues. V gave up 2 bases and J gave up 4 bases, with 30 bases separating them. CDR3 sequence: CASSPEPNRPLRDSSNQPQHF. CDR3 DNA: TGTGCCAGCTCACCAGAACCCAACCGCCCCCTCCGCGACAGTTCGAATCAGCCCCAGCATTTT.

V gene TRBV18 combines with J gene TRBJ2-3; TRBD2 matches 8 bases. The V gene's germline CDR1 is KGHSH and CDR2 LQKENI. This CDR3 has 14 amino acids. V trimming: 3 bases; J trimming: 3 bases; junction bases outside the gene matches: 2. The CDR3 sequence is CASSPSGITDTQYF. CDR3 coding DNA: TGTGCCAGCTCACCTAGCGGGATAACAGATACGCAGTATTTT. The variable domain in full, completed from reference TRBV18 and TRBJ2-3, reads NAGVMQNPRHLVRRRGQEARLRCSPMKGHSHVYWYRQLPEEGLKFMVYLQKENIIDESGMPKERFSAEFPKEGPSILRIQQVVRGDSAAYFCASSPSGITDTQYFGPGTRLTVL.

This clone was seen more than once but under ten times. The chain carries TRBV7-9 and TRBJ2-7; D call uncertain. CDR1 is SEHNR, CDR2 FQNEAQ, per germline (reference sequence). CDR3 length: 12 residues. Trimming cost V 4 bases and J 3 bases, with 7 bases left between them. CDR3: CASSSLSYEQYF. CDR3 DNA: TGTGCCAGCAGCTCCCTTAGCTACGAGCAGTACTTC. The complete variable domain, with remaining parts taken from reference TRBV7-9 and TRBJ2-7, reads DTGVSQNPRHKITKRGQNVTFRCDPISEHNRLYWYRQTLGQGPEFLTYFQNEAQLEKSRLLSDRFSAERPKGSFSTLEIQRTEQGDSAMYLCASSSLSYEQYFGPGTRLTVT.

The rearrangement links TRBV5-6 to TRBJ1-2; 7 nucleotides line up with TRBD1. Per germline, CDR1 SGHDT and CDR2 YYEEEE. Trimming took 4 bases from V and 12 from J; bases not matched to a gene: 12. This CDR3 spans 13 amino acids. CDR3 nucleotide sequence: TGTGCCAGCAGCCAAGCGTTCCAGACAGGGCACACCTTC. Its translation is CASSQAFQTGHTF.

The chain couples TRBV11-3 to TRBJ2-5; TRBD2 might be the D (6 bases). The ends were cut back, 3 bases at V and 1 base at J, with 12 bases in the middle. Germline values: CDR1 SGHNT, CDR2 YENEEA. This CDR3 spans 15 amino acids. CDR3: CASSLDGGVQETQYF. The CDR3 nucleotides read TGTGCCAGCAGCTTGGACGGGGGAGTCCAAGAGACCCAGTACTTC.

The chain links TRBV27 to TRBJ2-7, with TRBD2 identical over 7 bases. The junction had 16 bases not matched to a gene; V was cut back by 3 bases and J by 5 bases. The germline gives CDR1 MNHEY, CDR2 SMNVEV (reference sequence). The CDR3 extends over 17 amino acids. CDR3 protein: CASSFKARGGSMNEQYF. The CDR3 nucleotides read TGTGCCAGCAGTTTCAAAGCCCGCGGCGGGAGTATGAACGAGCAGTACTTC.

The chain recombines TRBV18 with TRBJ2-7, with D possibly TRBD2 on 6 matching bases. The CDR3 length is 14 residues. Trimming took off 2 bases at V and 0 bases at J, with 8 bases between the two ends. Per the germline V gene, CDR1 is KGHSH and CDR2 is LQKENI. The CDR3 reads CASSPGTRSYEQYF. The CDR3 DNA follows: TGTGCCAGCTCACCAGGGACTCGCTCCTACGAGCAGTACTTC.

The J gene is TRBJ2-1, the V gene TRBV6-6; 10 bases are a match to TRBD2. Germline trimming cut 5 bases from V and 6 bases from J; bases unmatched to any gene: 10. CDR1 MNHNY and CDR2 SVGAGI come from the germline V gene (reference sequence). CDR3 length: 16 residues. Written as DNA, the CDR3 is TGTGCCAGCAGTACGGAGGGTAGCGGGGGGTCCAATGAGCAGTTCTTC. Translated, it gives CASSTEGSGGSNEQFF.

The chain uses TRBV5-1 and TRBJ2-3; D remains unclear. CDR3 length equals 11 residues. From germline, CDR1 is SGHRS and CDR2 YFSETQ. Trimming removed 4 bases at V and 6 bases at J, with 6 bases between. Here the CDR3 DNA reads TGCGCCAGCAGCATTCGGGATACGCAGTATTTT. It encodes CASSIRDTQYF.